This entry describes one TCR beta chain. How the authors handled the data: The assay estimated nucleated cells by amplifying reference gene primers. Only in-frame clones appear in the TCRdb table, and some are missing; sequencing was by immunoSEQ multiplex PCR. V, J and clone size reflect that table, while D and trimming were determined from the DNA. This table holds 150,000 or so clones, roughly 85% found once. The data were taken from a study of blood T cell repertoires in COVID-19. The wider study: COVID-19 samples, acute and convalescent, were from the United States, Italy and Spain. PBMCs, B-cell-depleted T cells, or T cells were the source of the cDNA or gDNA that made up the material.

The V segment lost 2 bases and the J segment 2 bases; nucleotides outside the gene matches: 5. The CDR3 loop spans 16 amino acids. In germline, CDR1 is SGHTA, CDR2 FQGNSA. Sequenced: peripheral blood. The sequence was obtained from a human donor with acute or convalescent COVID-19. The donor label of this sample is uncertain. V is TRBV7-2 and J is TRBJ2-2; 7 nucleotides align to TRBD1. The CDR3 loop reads CASSLNSGGNTGELFF. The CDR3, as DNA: TGTGCCAGCAGCTTAAACTCAGGGGGAAACACCGGGGAGCTGTTTTTT.